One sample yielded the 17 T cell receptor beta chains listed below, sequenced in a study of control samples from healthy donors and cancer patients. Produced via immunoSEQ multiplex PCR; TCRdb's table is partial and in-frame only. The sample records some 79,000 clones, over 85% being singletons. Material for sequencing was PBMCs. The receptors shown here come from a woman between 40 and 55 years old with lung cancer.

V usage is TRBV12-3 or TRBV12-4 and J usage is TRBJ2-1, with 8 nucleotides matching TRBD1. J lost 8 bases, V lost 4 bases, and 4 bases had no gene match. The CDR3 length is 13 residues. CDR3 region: CASSSDRVDEQFF. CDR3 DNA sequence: TGTGCCAGCAGTTCGGACAGGGTCGATGAGCAGTTCTTC.

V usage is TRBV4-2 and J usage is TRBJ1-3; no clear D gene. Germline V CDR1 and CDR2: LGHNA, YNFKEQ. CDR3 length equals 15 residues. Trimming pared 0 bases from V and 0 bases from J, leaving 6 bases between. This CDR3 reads CASSQEEVSGNTIYF. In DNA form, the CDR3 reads TGTGCCAGCAGCCAAGAAGAGGTCTCTGGAAACACCATATATTTT.

The CDR3 is CATTTGLYGYTF. The DNA of the CDR3 is TGTGCCACTACGACAGGGCTCTATGGCTACACCTTC. This rearrangement joins TRBV6-5 to TRBJ1-2, with 7 bases that match TRBD1. The germline gives CDR1 MNHEY, CDR2 SVGAGI. CDR3 size: 12 residues. J gave up 4 bases and V 10 bases, and 6 bases lay outside the gene matches.

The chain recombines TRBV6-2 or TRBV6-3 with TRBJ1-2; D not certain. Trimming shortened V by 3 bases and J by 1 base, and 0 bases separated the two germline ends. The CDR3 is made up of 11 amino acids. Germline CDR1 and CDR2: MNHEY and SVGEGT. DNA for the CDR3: TGTGCCAGCAGTTATAACTATGGCTACACCTTC. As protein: CASSYNYGYTF.

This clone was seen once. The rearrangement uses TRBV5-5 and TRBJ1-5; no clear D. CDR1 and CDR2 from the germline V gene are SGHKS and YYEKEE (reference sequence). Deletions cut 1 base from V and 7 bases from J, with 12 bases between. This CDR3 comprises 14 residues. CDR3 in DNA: TGTGCCAGCAGCTTGTGGCAGGCTGGGCAGCCCCAGCATTTT. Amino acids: CASSLWQAGQPQHF.

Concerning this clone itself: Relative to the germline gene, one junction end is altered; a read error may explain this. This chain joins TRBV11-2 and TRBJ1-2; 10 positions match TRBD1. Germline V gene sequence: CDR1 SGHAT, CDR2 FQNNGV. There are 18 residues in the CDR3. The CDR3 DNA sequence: TGTGCCCGCAGCCCGGGGGGGGGACAGGGGCCGAGGGACTATGGCTACACCTTC. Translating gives CARSPGGGQGPRDYGYTF. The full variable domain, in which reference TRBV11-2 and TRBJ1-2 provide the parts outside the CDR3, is EAGVAQSPRYKIIEKRQSVAFWCNPISGHATLYWYQQILGQGPKLLIQFQNNGVVDDSQLPKDRFSAERLKGVDSTLKIQPAKLEDSAVYLCARSPGGGQGPRDYGYTFGSGTRLTVV.

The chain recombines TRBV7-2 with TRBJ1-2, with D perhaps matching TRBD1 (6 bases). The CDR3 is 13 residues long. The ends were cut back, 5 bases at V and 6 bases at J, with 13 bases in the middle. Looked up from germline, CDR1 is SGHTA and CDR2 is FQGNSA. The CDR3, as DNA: TGTGCCAGCAGCCCACAGGGAGCGAATGGCTACACCTTC. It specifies CASSPQGANGYTF.

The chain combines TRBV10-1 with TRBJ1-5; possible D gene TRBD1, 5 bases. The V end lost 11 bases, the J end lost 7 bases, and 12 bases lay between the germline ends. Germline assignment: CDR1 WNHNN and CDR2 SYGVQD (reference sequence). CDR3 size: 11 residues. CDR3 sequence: CAGGADQPQHF. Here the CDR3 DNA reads TGCGCCGGAGGGGCGGACCAGCCCCAGCATTTT.

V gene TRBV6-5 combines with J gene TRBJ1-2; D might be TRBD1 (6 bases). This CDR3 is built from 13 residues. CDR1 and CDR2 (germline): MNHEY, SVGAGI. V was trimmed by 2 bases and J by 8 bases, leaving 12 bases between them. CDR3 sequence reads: CASSYGGPRGYTF. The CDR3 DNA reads TGTGCCAGCAGTTACGGGGGGCCTAGAGGCTACACCTTC.

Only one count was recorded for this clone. The CDR3 DNA is TGCGCCAGCAGGACTAGCGGGGGCCCCACAGATACGCAGTATTTT. It yields the protein CASRTSGGPTDTQYF. This chain connects TRBV5-1 to TRBJ2-3; 12 bases align to TRBD2. Per the germline V gene, CDR1 is SGHRS and CDR2 is YFSETQ. The CDR3 is 15 residues long. Trimming took 5 bases from V and 2 from J; bases not matched to a gene: 3. The full variable domain, in which reference TRBV5-1 and TRBJ2-3 provide the parts outside the CDR3, is KAGVTQTPRYLIKTRGQQVTLSCSPISGHRSVSWYQQTPGQGLQFLFEYFSETQRNKGNFPGRFSGRQFSNSRSEMNVSTLELGDSALYLCASRTSGGPTDTQYFGPGTRLTVL.

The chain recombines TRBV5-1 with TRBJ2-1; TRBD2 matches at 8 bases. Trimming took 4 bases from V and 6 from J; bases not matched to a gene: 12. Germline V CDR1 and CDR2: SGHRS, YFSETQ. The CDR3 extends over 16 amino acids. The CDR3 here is CASSVPTSGGPNEQFF. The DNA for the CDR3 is TGCGCCAGCAGCGTCCCCACTAGCGGTGGGCCCAATGAGCAGTTCTTC.

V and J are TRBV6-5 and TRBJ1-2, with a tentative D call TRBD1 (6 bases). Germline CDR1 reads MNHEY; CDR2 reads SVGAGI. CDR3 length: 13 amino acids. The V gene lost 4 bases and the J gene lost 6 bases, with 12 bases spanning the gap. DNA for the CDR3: TGTGCCAGCAGTTCAGGGGTCAGTGATGGCTACACCTTC. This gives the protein CASSSGVSDGYTF.

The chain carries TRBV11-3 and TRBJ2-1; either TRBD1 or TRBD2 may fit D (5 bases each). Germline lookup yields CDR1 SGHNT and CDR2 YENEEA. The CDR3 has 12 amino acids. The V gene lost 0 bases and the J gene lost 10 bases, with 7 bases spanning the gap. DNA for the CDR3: TGTGCCAGCAGCTTAGATGAGGGGGAGCAGTTCTTC. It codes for CASSLDEGEQFF.

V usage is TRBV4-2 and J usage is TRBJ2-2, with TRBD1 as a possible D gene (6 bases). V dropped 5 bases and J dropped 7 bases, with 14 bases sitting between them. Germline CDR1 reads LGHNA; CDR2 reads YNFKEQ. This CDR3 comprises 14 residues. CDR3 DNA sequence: TGTGCCAGCAGCGTGTCAGGGGTGATCGGGGAGCTGTTTTTT. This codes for CASSVSGVIGELFF.

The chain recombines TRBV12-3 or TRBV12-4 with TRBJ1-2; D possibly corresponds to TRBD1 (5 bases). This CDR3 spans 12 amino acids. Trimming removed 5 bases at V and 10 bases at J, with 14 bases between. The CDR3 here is CASSPGTKAYTF. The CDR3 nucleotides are TGTGCCAGCAGTCCGGGGACCAAAGCCTACACCTTC.

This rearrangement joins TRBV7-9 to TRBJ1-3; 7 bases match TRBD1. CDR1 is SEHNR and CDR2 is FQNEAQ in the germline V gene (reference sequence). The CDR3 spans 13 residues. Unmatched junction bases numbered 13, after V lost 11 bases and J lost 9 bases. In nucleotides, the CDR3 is TGTGCCCTTTTCGGGGACAGCGATACCACCATATATTTT. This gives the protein CALFGDSDTTIYF.

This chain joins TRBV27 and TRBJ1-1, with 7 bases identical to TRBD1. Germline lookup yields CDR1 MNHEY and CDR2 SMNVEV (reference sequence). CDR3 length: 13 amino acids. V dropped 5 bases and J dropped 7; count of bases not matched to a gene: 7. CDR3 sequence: CASSGDRRVEAFF. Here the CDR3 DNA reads TGTGCCAGCAGTGGGGACAGACGGGTTGAAGCTTTCTTT.